The sequence of this T cell receptor beta chain was determined in a study of blood T cell repertoires in COVID-19. Original processing methods: Estimates of nucleated cell counts were drawn from the amplification of reference gene primers. TCRdb keeps only in-frame clones here, not all; method: immunoSEQ multiplex PCR. Clone size and V and J calls were adopted from that table, with D and trimming inferred from the DNA. The data show over 85,000 clones, with nearly 90% seen just once and 4.5% held by the top ten. V shed 3 bases and J 10 bases; nucleotides not matched to a gene: 11. CDR3 size: 15 residues. In germline, CDR1 is SGHTA, CDR2 FQGNSA.

The chain combines TRBV7-2 with TRBJ2-1, with 8 bases fitting TRBD1. The sequencing input was peripheral blood. The sequence was obtained from a man between 65 and 85 years old with acute or convalescent COVID-19. CDR3 region: CASSFQQGALGEQFF. The CDR3 region has the DNA TGTGCCAGCAGCTTTCAGCAGGGGGCATTGGGGGAGCAGTTCTTC.